One T cell receptor (beta chain) is described in this entry. This clone was recorded once. This receptor's antigen is unknown. Per-base qualities were not stored, and no clone one base away is much larger. The record originates from a study of cytomegalovirus exposure and HLA in healthy donors (TCRdb year 2017). About the study as a whole: According to a later analysis, the approximately 120 validation repertoires were produced on the same platform as the roughly 700 repertoires of the first cohort. The aim of the study was to test whether cataloging public T cell receptors could identify signatures of past pathogen exposure. Besides the first cohort of 550 to 750 subjects, a separate validation cohort made up of 120 different subjects was used. To predict cytomegalovirus infection status, the study brought together high-throughput TCR immunosequencing, statistical association of individual TCRs with disease status, and machine learning.

The donors were included in the validation cohort of 130 or so subjects, a group kept apart from the approximately 690-subject first cohort. Its CDR3 holds 17 amino acids, cysteine through phenylalanine. Only CDR3 DNA is held: 51 bases, read in frame from base 1. The germline V gene gives CDR1 as MGHRA and CDR2 as YSYEKL. Relative to germline, V is 0 bases shorter and J is 0 bases shorter, with 12 bases between their ends. Library preparation used the immunoSEQ multiplex PCR assay. The paper's processing steps were these. To diagnose cytomegalovirus status from the catalog of TCR beta chain sequences, a statistical classification framework was built. TCRdb retrieved this table from immuneACCESS and kept in-frame rearrangements only. Not all clones are present; in checked studies, unresolved V genes account for under half, and no reason is known for the remainder. For V, J and clone size, that table is used; D and trimming come from the DNA. For this sample the table gives 100,000 to 150,000 clones, of which approximately 91% were detected only once. Jointly, the top ten make up 2% to 2.5% of the sample.

The research as a whole found: Cytomegalovirus status was reported to be diagnosed by the classifier with high specificity and sensitivity in both the original and validation cohorts. A later analysis had no HLA typing for the validation cohort, so co-occurrence there was scored across all 130 or so repertoires. A later analysis found that TCRs clustered in the first cohort also tended to co-occur in the 130 or so validation repertoires, with just under 95% of cluster scores above 0. In vitro tests confirmed that three of the cytomegalovirus-associated TCR beta chains recognize cytomegalovirus antigens. Most TCR sequences were observed very rarely across donors, whereas some public TCRs were present in many individuals. The study listed 150 to 200 TCR beta chains as associated with cytomegalovirus. The authors suggested that the approach could potentially be extended to other disease states and immunological phenotypes.

The clonotype originates from a woman in her late teens or twenties in good health and CMV-seronegative. In this chain, TRBV4-1 is recombined with TRBJ1-5; the D segment could be TRBD1, given 6 matching bases. Sequenced input: PBMCs. The sequenced DNA is TGCGCCAGCAGCCAAGAAGGAGGACAGTATAGCAATCAGCCCCAGCATTTT. Its protein product is CASSQEGGQYSNQPQHF.